These 11 T cell receptor beta chains were sequenced from one sample in a study of T cells in Graves' hyperthyroidism and ophthalmopathy. Using RNA transcripts as the source, TCR beta CDR3 regions were amplified. The TCR CDR3 was amplified in a first-round RT-PCR using the HTBI primer set. MiXCR was run by TCRdb on the multiplex PCR reads, yielding one entry per CDR3 protein. The data show around 610,000 distinct CDR3 sequences, roughly 14% seen once. Sequencing was carried out using blood. The receptor source for this set is a woman between 40 and 55 years old with Graves' ophthalmopathy.

This clonotype showed up many times. The chain joins TRBV6-2 or TRBV6-3 to TRBJ2-6; D call uncertain. Per the germline V gene, CDR1 is MNHEY and CDR2 is SVGEGT. The CDR3 is made up of 15 amino acids. Trimming cost V 7 bases and J 0 bases, with 10 bases left between them. The CDR3 region is CASNPHTSGANVLTF. The CDR3 DNA sequence: TGTGCCAGCAACCCACACACCTCTGGGGCCAACGTCCTGACTTTC.

This clonotype was picked up many times. The chain has TRBV25-1 and TRBJ2-7; D might be TRBD1 (7 bases). The CDR3 is 16 amino acids. The germline V gene has CDR1 MGHDK and CDR2 SYGVNS. V was shortened by 4 bases and J by 0 bases, with 16 bases between the two germline ends. The CDR3 DNA is TGTGCCAGCAGTGGAAACAGGGGACTCCACTCCTACGAGCAGTACTTC. It yields the protein CASSGNRGLHSYEQYF.

In DNA form, the CDR3 reads TGTGCCAGCAGTTTGGCAACGGGGGTAATCACTGAAGCTTTCTTT. Its translation is CASSLATGVITEAFF. The chain has TRBV6-5 and TRBJ1-1; D might be TRBD1 (5 bases). Germline V gene sequence: CDR1 MNHEY, CDR2 SVGAGI. Between the trimmed V and J ends, which lost 4 bases and 4 bases, there was a span of 16 bases. This CDR3 spans 15 amino acids.

For the CDR3, the DNA is TGTGCCAGCAGCGTAGTCGGATTGGGACAGGGGAAAGAGACCCAGTACTTC. Residues: CASSVVGLGQGKETQYF. The chain has TRBV9 and TRBJ2-5; 10 bases align to TRBD1. The CDR3 covers 17 residues. Germline CDR1 SGDLS, CDR2 YYNGEE. Unmatched junction bases numbered 8, after V lost 0 bases and J lost 3 bases.

The chain combines TRBV28 with TRBJ1-1, with D perhaps TRBD1 (5 bases). Trimming left V 6 bases short and J 7 bases short, with 15 bases between. The CDR3 contains 13 residues. CDR1 and CDR2 (germline): MDHEN, SYDVKM. CDR3 DNA: TGTGCCAGCAGGACCACAGGACGAATTGAAGCTTTCTTT. This sequence encodes CASRTTGRIEAFF. The variable domain in full, with the rest retrieved from reference TRBV28 and TRBJ1-1, is DVKVTQSSRYLVKRTGEKVFLECVQDMDHENMFWYRQDPGLGLRLIYFSYDVKMKEKGDIPEGYSVSREKKERFSLILESASTNQTSMYLCASRTTGRIEAFFGQGTRLTVV.

There are many counts of this clonotype. The V gene is TRBV29-1, the J gene TRBJ1-1; D perhaps matches TRBD1 (6 bases). V lost 4 bases and J 0 bases, leaving 9 bases between the germline ends. Germline V gives CDR1 SQVTM, CDR2 ANQGSEA. The length of the CDR3 is 13 residues. The CDR3 here is CSVGDTMNTEAFF. The CDR3 region has the DNA TGCAGCGTTGGGGACACCATGAACACTGAAGCTTTCTTT.

In this sample, this clonotype turned up many times. The chain combines TRBV12-3 or TRBV12-4 with TRBJ1-1; D gene uncertain. Trimming left V 7 bases short and J 3 bases short, with 9 bases between. This CDR3 is 12 amino acids long. The CDR3 DNA reads as TGTGCCAGCACCGACATGTACACTGAAGCTTTCTTT. Translation: CASTDMYTEAFF.

This clonotype was recorded many times. The V call is TRBV19, the J call TRBJ2-7; 11 positions match TRBD2. Trimming at V came to 2 bases and at J to 3 bases, leaving 9 bases not matched to a gene. Germline lookup yields CDR1 LNHDA and CDR2 SQIVND (reference sequence). The CDR3 sequence is 17 residues long. CDR3 sequence reads: CASSIRFAGTSGYEQYF. The CDR3 bases are TGTGCCAGTAGTATACGTTTCGCCGGGACTAGCGGCTACGAGCAGTACTTC.

This clonotype showed up just a few times. V usage is TRBV29-1 and J usage is TRBJ1-2, with D possibly matching TRBD1 (5 bases). CDR3 length equals 12 residues. The germline gives CDR1 SQVTM, CDR2 ANQGSEA. V lost 7 bases to trimming and J lost 5 bases, with 14 bases between them. CDR3 residues: CSAEGTPYGYTF. CDR3 coding DNA: TGCAGCGCCGAGGGGACTCCATATGGCTACACCTTC. The full variable domain, completed using reference TRBV29-1 and TRBJ1-2, is SAVISQKPSRDICQRGTSLTIQCQVDSQVTMMFWYRQQPGQSLTLIATANQGSEATYESGFVIDKFPISRPNLTFSTLTVSNMSPEDSSIYLCSAEGTPYGYTFGSGTRLTVV.

There are many counts of this clonotype. V is TRBV2 and J is TRBJ2-7, with D unresolved. Trimming shortened V by 3 bases and J by 8 bases, and 11 bases separated the two germline ends. The CDR3 is 12 amino acids. CDR1 is SNHLY and CDR2 is FYNNEI in the germline V gene. The CDR3: CASSESLSKQYF. The CDR3, as DNA: TGTGCCAGCAGTGAGTCACTCAGCAAGCAGTACTTC. The variable domain in full, with the rest retrieved from reference TRBV2 and TRBJ2-7, is EPEVTQTPSHQVTQMGQEVILRCVPISNHLYFYWYRQILGQKVEFLVSFYNNEISEKSEIFDDQFSVERPDGSNFTLKIRSTKLEDSAMYFCASSESLSKQYFGPGTRLTVT.

This chain connects TRBV12-3 or TRBV12-4 to TRBJ2-7; the match to TRBD1 covers 9 bases. The junction had 8 bases not matched to a gene; V was cut back by 6 bases and J by 2 bases. The CDR3 runs 15 residues. As DNA, the CDR3 is TGTGCCAGCAGCCGAGCCGGGACAGGGACCTACGAGCAGTACTTC. Translation: CASSRAGTGTYEQYF.